A single TCR beta chain is shown here with its context. The antigen it recognizes is unknown. No clone much larger than this one lies a single base away; base qualities are absent. Library prep was done by 5' RACE. TCRdb lists the instrument as Illumina HiSeq 2500. A second PCR of 7 to 11 cycles was performed with a sample-barcoded 5' primer and a J-beta primer mix. Each TCR beta cDNA molecule received a unique molecular identifier from a template-switch 5' adaptor carrying 12 random nucleotides. At least 3 million CDR3-containing paired-end reads were obtained from each sample. First-strand cDNA was synthesized from all RNA with the Mint cDNA synthesis kit, primed by a TRBC-specific oligonucleotide. After uracil-DNA glycosylase treatment, a first 18-cycle PCR used universal primers M1SS and BC2_uni_R on all cDNA. Per the source publication's procedure: For normalization, 1 million high-quality reads, each with a distinct molecular identifier, were randomly selected from each sample. Instead of being binned into consensus sequences, reads with shared molecular identifiers were discarded. MiTCR, run with a Q25 quality threshold and the strictest error-elimination algorithm, handled CDR3 identification, clonotype clustering and error correction. A nonparametric unseen species model with Euler transformation was used to estimate lower-bound total TCR beta diversity. In-frame beta chains were kept once TCRdb had trimmed the public reads at Q25 with fastp and called clones with MiXCR. Each CDR3 protein appears once, grouped with its most common genes and DNA. These V and J calls derive from TCRdb rather than the authors' analysis. The sample records approximately 1,100,000 distinct CDR3 sequences, over 35% of which are singletons. The ten largest clonotypes hold 15% to 20% of the sample.

Reading from cysteine to phenylalanine, the CDR3 counts 16 amino acids. Of all the DNA, just the CDR3 is kept, 48 bases in frame from base 1. The germline V gene (reference sequence) provides CDR1 SEHNR and CDR2 FQNEAQ. V lost 5 bases and J lost 0 bases; the stretch between them is 17 bases long. The data are from a study of blood T cells in healthy people across ages (dated by TCRdb to between 2014 and 2017). With respect to the entire study: Template switching captured roughly one uniquely barcoded TCR beta cDNA molecule per two T cells in model experiments. Using deep sequencing normalized with unique cDNA molecular identifiers, the study measured how TCR beta repertoire diversity changes with age. The donors were split into four age groups: young (average around 15 years), middle-aged (around 37), aged (approximately 60) and long-lived (82). To avoid experimental bias, donors of different ages were distributed randomly across sequencing lanes. The study analyzed two additional independent replicas of 1 million unique cDNA reads from the same blood draw for two donors, one aged 18 to 30 and one aged 80 or older.

What the study reported, not specific to this receptor: As age increased, observed TCR beta diversity per million T cells dropped in a roughly linear way, and a significant reduction was already evident by age approximately 40. Estimates of total diversity based on one million sequenced T cells were considered lower bounds and underestimates. Since profiling was done on bulk unsorted PBMCs, naive and antigen-experienced compartments could not be conclusively compared. The CMV infection status of donors was not known, potentially confounding age-related changes in expanded clonotypes. Compared with the aged group, more naive CD4+ T cells, fewer expanded clones and increased TCR diversity were shown by the long-lived group, suggesting age selection. The percentage of naive T cells measured by flow cytometry correlated strongly with observed TCR beta diversity.

The 40 or so donors, aged roughly 6 to 90 years, were systemically healthy Caucasian individuals from Russia. Each donor gave 8 to 10 milliliters of peripheral blood, drawn into EDTA-treated Vacutainer tubes. PBMCs were isolated by Ficoll-Paque density-gradient centrifugation, with at least 6 million obtained per sample. Trizol reagent was used to extract total RNA from the PBMCs, yielding at least 5.5 micrograms per sample. For every donor, flow cytometry on a PBMC aliquot measured the percentage of naive CD45RAhigh/CD27high T cells. The chain is made from TRBV7-9 and TRBJ2-7; there is no confident call for the D gene. This TCR derives from a woman aged 60-75 years in good health. Material: blood. This receptor carries the CDR3 CASSPGPSWGSYEQYF. The bases are TGTGCCAGCAGCCCTGGACCTTCCTGGGGCTCCTACGAGCAGTACTTC.